These 23 T cell receptor beta chains came from one sample sequenced in a study of vaccination and CD4 T cells after COVID-19. Sequencing of DNA taken from cultured CD4+ T cells relied on the Oncomine TCR Beta short-read assay. A single record per CDR3 protein comes from TCRdb applying MiXCR to the PCR reads. In the table there are about 14,000 distinct CDR3 sequences, under 65% of which are singletons. Regarding treatment: approximately 9-day PBMC culture with coronavirus spike peptide pools or control peptides (ViraFEST assay). For these receptors, no antigen is known. The sample was CD4+ T cells from blood, cultured in vitro. These receptors came from a human donor who had recovered from COVID-19.

This clonotype has just a few counts. This chain joins TRBV6-1 and TRBJ1-1; tentatively, D is TRBD1 (6 bases). This CDR3 is built from 15 residues. CDR1 is MNHNS, CDR2 SASEGT, per germline. V dropped 6 bases and J dropped 1 base, with 15 bases sitting between them. CDR3 in DNA: TGTGCCAGCAGCCACAGGACAGTTTCGAACACTGAAGCTTTCTTT. It yields the protein CASSHRTVSNTEAFF.

The chain employs TRBV28 and TRBJ1-6, with a tentative D call TRBD1 (5 bases). This CDR3 has 13 residues. The V gene's germline CDR1 is MDHEN and CDR2 SYDVKM. The ends were cut back, 5 bases at V and 9 bases at J, with 11 bases in the middle. CDR3 in amino acids: CASSLGTFSPLHF. CDR3 bases: TGTGCCAGCAGTCTAGGGACTTTTTCACCCCTCCACTTT. Full variable domain (remainder filled in from reference TRBV28 and TRBJ1-6): DVKVTQSSRYLVKRTGEKVFLECVQDMDHENMFWYRQDPGLGLRLIYFSYDVKMKEKGDIPEGYSVSREKKERFSLILESASTNQTSMYLCASSLGTFSPLHFGNGTRLTVT.

The genes are TRBV27 and TRBJ2-3, with unresolved D. V shed 2 bases and J shed 2 bases, with 17 bases lying between them. The CDR3 spans 17 residues. Germline V gene lookup returns CDR1 MNHEY and CDR2 SMNVEV (reference sequence). CDR3 residues: CASSLRRITTDTDTQYF. The CDR3, as DNA: TGTGCCAGCAGTTTAAGACGGATTACAACGGACACAGATACGCAGTATTTT.

The chain employs TRBV27 and TRBJ2-6; D is unresolved. Trimming pared 2 bases from V and 1 base from J, leaving 6 bases between. The length of the CDR3 is 15 residues. From germline, CDR1 is MNHEY and CDR2 SMNVEV (reference sequence). CDR3 sequence reads: CASSLVRSGANVLTF. For the CDR3, the DNA is TGTGCCAGCAGTTTAGTCCGTTCTGGGGCCAACGTCCTGACTTTC. The variable domain in full, with the rest retrieved from reference TRBV27 and TRBJ2-6, is EAQVTQNPRYLITVTGKKLTVTCSQNMNHEYMSWYRQDPGLGLRQIYYSMNVEVTDKGDVPEGYKVSRKEKRNFPLILESPSPNQTSLYFCASSLVRSGANVLTFGAGSRLTVL.

This clonotype has just a few counts. The chain combines TRBV6-5 with TRBJ1-3; no clear D. Trimming shortened V by 0 bases and J by 3 bases, and 9 bases separated the two germline ends. The CDR3 contains 15 residues. Germline V gene data show CDR1 as MNHEY and CDR2 as SVGAGI. The CDR3 is CASSYSQGIGNTIYF. The CDR3 nucleotides are TGTGCCAGCAGTTACTCTCAAGGAATTGGAAACACCATATATTTT.

The chain employs TRBV19 and TRBJ1-2; 7 bases fit TRBD1. V was pared by 7 bases and J by 6 bases, with 14 bases of the junction left unmatched. This CDR3 spans 15 amino acids. The germline V gene has CDR1 LNHDA and CDR2 SQIVND (reference sequence). This CDR3 is CASTETDRPPNGYTF. DNA for the CDR3: TGTGCCAGTACCGAAACGGACAGGCCCCCCAATGGCTACACCTTC.

This clonotype occurred a few times. CDR3 nucleotides: TGTGCCAGCAGCCTCCAGGTCGGGGCGTGGGGAAACACCATATATTTT. Protein: CASSLQVGAWGNTIYF. The chain links TRBV7-2 to TRBJ1-3, with D possibly being TRBD1 (5 bases). This CDR3 contains 16 residues. Germline lookup yields CDR1 SGHTA and CDR2 FQGNSA. V gave up 5 bases and J gave up 4 bases, with 18 bases separating them.

V is TRBV27 and J is TRBJ2-1; D gene unclear. Trimming removed 4 bases at V and 0 bases at J, with 10 bases between. The CDR3 is 15 residues long. Looked up from germline, CDR1 is MNHEY and CDR2 is SMNVEV (reference sequence). The CDR3: CASSSYLSSYNEQFF. DNA of the CDR3: TGTGCCAGCAGTTCCTACCTCAGCTCCTACAATGAGCAGTTCTTC.

The chain employs TRBV7-9 and TRBJ2-3, with D unresolved. The V gene's germline CDR1 is SEHNR and CDR2 FQNEAQ (reference sequence). The CDR3 runs 11 residues. With 6 bases removed from V and 7 bases from J, the gap between germline ends came to 8 bases. In DNA form, the CDR3 reads TGTGCCAGCAGTACAGCGAATACGCAGTATTTT. Protein sequence: CASSTANTQYF.

The table lists this clonotype with a few counts. This chain connects TRBV20-1 to TRBJ1-2; D unclear. From germline, CDR1 is DFQATT and CDR2 SNEGSKA (reference sequence). The CDR3 covers 15 residues. Trimming removed 6 bases from V and 3 bases from J, with 20 bases in between. The CDR3 sequence is CSAHSGAQWDYGYTF. The CDR3 DNA is TGCAGTGCGCACTCGGGAGCCCAGTGGGACTATGGCTACACCTTC.

The chain links TRBV10-2 to TRBJ1-1; 10 nucleotides align to TRBD1. Trimming at V came to 8 bases and at J to 6 bases, leaving 3 bases not matched to a gene. This CDR3 is built from 12 residues. CDR1 and CDR2 (germline): WSHSY, SAAADI. CDR3 sequence (DNA): TGCGCCAGCTGGGACAGGGGACCTGAAGCTTTCTTT. Protein sequence: CASWDRGPEAFF.

This clonotype has more than one count but fewer than ten. The rearrangement joins TRBV7-2 to TRBJ1-5; no clear D gene. This CDR3 spans 15 amino acids. Trimming removed 3 bases at V and 0 bases at J, with 9 bases between. CDR1 SGHTA and CDR2 FQGNSA come from the germline V gene. CDR3: CASSLRAYSNQPQHF. For the CDR3, the DNA is TGTGCCAGCAGCTTGAGGGCCTATAGCAATCAGCCCCAGCATTTT.

A few counts support this clonotype. CDR3 residues: CASSPGWGNQPQHF. The CDR3 DNA sequence: TGTGCCAGCAGCCCAGGGTGGGGCAATCAGCCCCAGCATTTT. V gene TRBV6-2 or TRBV6-3 combines with J gene TRBJ1-5; D is perhaps TRBD1 (5 bases). V was shortened by 6 bases and J by 2 bases, with 11 bases between the two germline ends. The CDR3 totals 14 residues. Germline-derived CDR1 and CDR2 are MNHEY and SVGEGT.

V and J are TRBV7-8 and TRBJ1-5, with D hard to call. Trimming left V 6 bases short and J 4 bases short, with 13 bases between. CDR1 SGHVS and CDR2 FQNEAQ come from the germline V gene. This CDR3 has 14 amino acids. The CDR3 protein is CASSPLRGNQPQHF. Written as DNA, the CDR3 is TGTGCCAGCAGTCCCCTTCGGGGTAATCAGCCCCAGCATTTT.

This clonotype was recorded a few times. The V and J genes are TRBV15 and TRBJ2-3, with 8 positions matching TRBD2. CDR3 length: 14 amino acids. V trimming: 3 bases; J trimming: 4 bases; junction bases outside the gene matches: 3. The germline V gene has CDR1 LNHNV and CDR2 YYDKDF (reference sequence). As DNA, the CDR3 is TGTGCCACCAGCAGCGGGAGGGCCTCAGATACGCAGTATTTT. It codes for CATSSGRASDTQYF.

This clonotype was seen a handful of times. The chain employs TRBV7-2 and TRBJ1-2, with 8 bases that match TRBD1. V gave up 3 bases and J gave up 0 bases; unmatched junction bases: 3. The V gene's germline CDR1 is SGHTA and CDR2 FQGNSA. This CDR3 has 15 residues. CDR3 residues: CASSLGQAANYGYTF. In nucleotides, the CDR3 is TGTGCCAGCAGCTTGGGACAGGCTGCTAACTATGGCTACACCTTC.

The chain recombines TRBV19 with TRBJ2-1, with D possibly being TRBD1 or TRBD2 (5 bases each). The ends were cut back, 4 bases at V and 6 bases at J, with 10 bases in the middle. CDR3 size: 13 residues. CDR1 and CDR2 (germline): LNHDA, SQIVND (reference sequence). Here the CDR3 reads CASSKGRGNEQFF. The CDR3 DNA reads as TGTGCCAGTAGTAAGGGACGGGGCAATGAGCAGTTCTTC.

This clonotype was picked up a small number of times. This chain connects TRBV28 to TRBJ2-3; D is uncertain. Germline V gene data show CDR1 as MDHEN and CDR2 as SYDVKM. The CDR3 has 15 residues. V lost 4 bases and J 4 bases, leaving 15 bases between the germline ends. CDR3 DNA: TGTGCCAGCAGTTCCCCCCCAAGCCGGGCAGATACGCAGTATTTT. Translated: CASSSPPSRADTQYF.

In its sample, this clonotype is medium-sized. This chain joins TRBV20-1 and TRBJ1-3, with a weak D call TRBD1 (5 bases). Trimming took 1 base from V and 4 from J, leaving 11 bases between them. From germline, CDR1 is DFQATT and CDR2 SNEGSKA (reference sequence). The CDR3 has 14 amino acids. This CDR3 reads CSARGGGVGNTIYF. The CDR3 nucleotides read TGCAGTGCTAGAGGGGGGGGTGTGGGAAACACCATATATTTT.

The chain couples TRBV15 to TRBJ2-7; 10 bases match TRBD2. Unmatched junction bases numbered 6, after V lost 0 bases and J lost 7 bases. Germline CDR1 is LNHNV and CDR2 is YYDKDF (reference sequence). The length of the CDR3 is 15 residues. The CDR3 coding sequence is TGTGCCACCAGCAGAGATAGCCTAGCGGGAGTTGAGCAGTACTTC. Translated: CATSRDSLAGVEQYF.

This clonotype was found a few times. The chain uses TRBV20-1 and TRBJ1-2, with 9 bases fitting TRBD1. With V trimmed by 4 bases and J by 7 bases, 13 bases remained unmatched. CDR1 and CDR2 (germline): DFQATT, SNEGSKA (reference sequence). The CDR3 totals 15 residues. In DNA form, the CDR3 reads TGCAGTGCTATAAAACCGGACAGGGGAATAAGTGGCTACACCTTC. Residues: CSAIKPDRGISGYTF.

To note about this clonotype: The limits of the CDR3 on the DNA are not certain, so only TCRdb's listed CDR3 is given. The chain couples TRBV6-5 to TRBJ2-7; TRBD1, the D gene given by the table, was not confirmed from the DNA. CDR1 is MNHEY and CDR2 is SVGAGI in the germline V gene. Ends included, the CDR3 has 24 residues. CDR3 residues: CASSYSEGSGYTFGSGGQGREQYF.

The chain is built from TRBV20-1 and TRBJ2-7, with D possibly TRBD2 on 5 matching bases. V was cut by 0 bases and J by 7 bases, with 16 bases left in between. The length of the CDR3 is 14 residues. Germline assignment: CDR1 DFQATT and CDR2 SNEGSKA (reference sequence). CDR3 protein: CSAREELLRREQYF. The CDR3, as DNA: TGCAGTGCTAGAGAGGAACTCCTAAGGAGGGAGCAGTACTTC.